This T cell receptor (beta chain) derives from a study of lymphopenia after photon versus proton radiotherapy. The table lists this clone with a few counts. From germline, CDR1 is LNHDA and CDR2 SQIVND (reference sequence). Germline trimming cut 7 bases from V and 5 bases from J; bases unmatched to any gene: 4. The CDR3 covers 13 residues. This table comes from immunoSEQ multiplex PCR, and its TCRdb copy is limited to in-frame clones, with some not included. The sample holds around 66,000 clones, more than 75% seen once. The V gene is TRBV19, the J gene TRBJ1-4, with TRBD1 matching over 7 bases. This sample comprised peripheral blood, obtained from a patient treated with photon-based radiotherapy. The sequence derives from a man aged 35-49 years with gastric cancer. CDR3 sequence reads: CASTTGYNEKLFF. For the CDR3, the DNA is TGTGCCAGTACGACAGGGTACAATGAAAAACTGTTTTTT.